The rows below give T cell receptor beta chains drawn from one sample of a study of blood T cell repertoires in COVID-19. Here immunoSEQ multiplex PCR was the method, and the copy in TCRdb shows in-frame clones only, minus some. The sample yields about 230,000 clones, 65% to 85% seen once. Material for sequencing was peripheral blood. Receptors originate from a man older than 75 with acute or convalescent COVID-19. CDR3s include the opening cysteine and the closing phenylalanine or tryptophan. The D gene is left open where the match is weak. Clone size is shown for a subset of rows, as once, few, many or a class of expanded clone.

TGTGCCATCAGCCGAGAGGGGGTCAATCAGCCCCAGCATTTT	CAISREGVNQPQHF	TRBJ1-5	-	TRBV10-3	-
TGTGCCAGCAGTGTAAGGACAGAAGAGACCCAGTACTTC	CASSVRTEETQYF	TRBJ2-5	-	TRBV2	-
TGTGCCAGCAGCGTGGCAGGGGGTTCAGGCATTCAGTACTTC	CASSVAGGSGIQYF	TRBJ2-4	-	TRBV2	TRBD1
TGTGCCAGCAAAGCAGGCTTAAACACAGATACGCAGTATTTT	CASKAGLNTDTQYF	TRBJ2-3	few	TRBV6-5	-
TGTGCCAGCAGTTCTCTGACAGGGAGAGATTCACCCCTCCACTTT	CASSSLTGRDSPLHF	TRBJ1-6	-	TRBV27	TRBD1
TGTGCCAGCAGCTCACGCACAAGGACAAGCTCCTACGAGCAGTACTTC	CASSSRTRTSSYEQYF	TRBJ2-7	few	TRBV5-8	-
TGTGCCAGCTCCGGGACTAGAGCGAACACCGGGGAGCTGTTTTTT	CASSGTRANTGELFF	TRBJ2-2	-	TRBV7-9	TRBD2
TGTGCCAGCAGTCGACAGTCAAGTAATGAAAAACTGTTTTTT	CASSRQSSNEKLFF	TRBJ1-4	-	TRBV27	-
TGTGCCACTAGACAGGGGCTGACAGGTGGAAACACCATATATTTT	CATRQGLTGGNTIYF	TRBJ1-3	-	TRBV5-4	TRBD1
TGTGCCAGCAGCTCCGACCCCACAGGGGGGTACGAGCAGTACTTC	CASSSDPTGGYEQYF	TRBJ2-7	few	TRBV5-6	TRBD1
TGTGCCAGCAGCCGGGACAGGGGGCTTGGGGAGACCCAGTACTTC	CASSRDRGLGETQYF	TRBJ2-5	-	TRBV4-2	TRBD1
TGTGCCAGTCGATCCAGGGCCGGGGGGGCGAGGAATGAGCAGTTCTTC	CASRSRAGGARNEQFF	TRBJ2-1	-	TRBV19	TRBD2
TGTGCCAGTAGTATTGCCGACTCCCATGGTAAGAAGTTCTTC	CASSIADSHGKKFF	TRBJ2-1	-	TRBV19	-
TGTGCCAGCAGCTTAGCCTCCAGCGGCGGGGGAGCTCCGCAGTTCTTC	CASSLASSGGGAPQFF	TRBJ2-1	few	TRBV5-4	TRBD2
TGTGCCAGCAGCGAGACCGGGACAGGGTACCACGAGCAGTACTTC	CASSETGTGYHEQYF	TRBJ2-7	-	TRBV9	TRBD1
TGTGCCTGGAGTGTACCGGGGACAGGGGCAAGGGAGCAGTACTTC	CAWSVPGTGAREQYF	TRBJ2-7	-	TRBV30	TRBD1
TGTGCCAGCAGACGGGACATGGGGGCCTATAATTCACCCCTCCACTTT	CASRRDMGAYNSPLHF	TRBJ1-6	-	TRBV28	-
TGTGCCAGCAGTTTAGGGCAGACCGGGACTAGCGGGAGGACGCGAAACACCGGGGAGCTGTTTTTT	CASSLGQTGTSGRTRNTGELFF	TRBJ2-2	-	TRBV27	TRBD2
TGTGCTAGTGGTTCCGGTCACAGGGGGAACGGCTACACCTTC	CASGSGHRGNGYTF	TRBJ1-2	-	TRBV12-5	TRBD1
TGTGCCAGCAGTCGATCTCGTAGCGGGGACCAGAACTTC	CASSRSRSGDQNF	TRBJ2-5	-	TRBV6-6	TRBD2
TGTGCCAGCAGCCAACAGGGCGTCTATGGCTACACCTTC	CASSQQGVYGYTF	TRBJ1-2	-	TRBV6-5	-
TGTGCCAGCAGTTTGACTAGCGGGAGTCCGCACGAGCAGTACTTC	CASSLTSGSPHEQYF	TRBJ2-7	-	TRBV28	TRBD2
TGTGCCAGCAGTTTGGAGACTTACTACGAGCAGTACTTC	CASSLETYYEQYF	TRBJ2-7	-	TRBV12-3/TRBV12-4	-
TGCAGCGTTGAAGGACTAGCGGCGAACACCGGGGAGCTGTTTTTT	CSVEGLAANTGELFF	TRBJ2-2	-	TRBV29-1	TRBD2
TGTGCCAGCAGCGCCCGGGACTACGTCTACAATGAGCAGTTCTTC	CASSARDYVYNEQFF	TRBJ2-1	-	TRBV9	TRBD2
TGTGCCAGCAGTTTAGGCGGGGGGGTAGAGACCCAGTACTTC	CASSLGGGVETQYF	TRBJ2-5	-	TRBV6-6	TRBD2
TGCGCCAGCATACGGGGGGCGGTAAAGGACAGGGGAATGGGTCAGCCCCAGCATTTT	CASIRGAVKDRGMGQPQHF	TRBJ1-5	-	TRBV10-2	TRBD1
TGCGCCAGCAGCCAAGGACAGGGGGCGCTCGGCTACACCTTC	CASSQGQGALGYTF	TRBJ1-2	few	TRBV4-1	TRBD1
TGTGCCAGCAGCCAAAGTGGGGCAGGGGGTAGCTCACCCCTCCACTTT	CASSQSGAGGSSPLHF	TRBJ1-6	-	TRBV7-9	TRBD1
TGTGCCAGCAGCCACGGGACAGGGGGATCCACCGGGGAGCTGTTTTTT	CASSHGTGGSTGELFF	TRBJ2-2	-	TRBV14	TRBD1
TGTGCCAGCAGTTTGGTAAAAAAGGGGTTAGGTGAAAAACTGTTTTTT	CASSLVKKGLGEKLFF	TRBJ1-4	-	TRBV28	-